This record covers a single TCR beta chain. The antigen is undetermined. TCRdb ran MiXCR on the 5' RACE reads and lists one entry per CDR3 protein. The table has hundreds of thousands of distinct CDR3 sequences, roughly 14% seen once. The sample is drawn from a study of T cells after yellow fever vaccination. Findings of the study overall: Relatively few clonotypes were ones that appeared in both CD4 and CD8 compartments. Abundant clonotypes from the bulk population could have been carried over as contaminants into FACS-sorted repertoires. The secondary T-cell response peaked on day 5, not day 15, but was weaker. Clones that expanded after primary vaccination mostly reappeared after the booster (96% CD4, approximately 87% CD8).

This sequence originates from a man between 25 and 39 years old who received the YFV17D yellow fever vaccine. Here the sequenced sample was PBMCs, taken on the day of the yellow fever booster vaccination.

The CDR3 DNA reads TGTGCCAGCAGCCAGGGGAGGGACGGGGAGCTGTTTTTT. It codes for CASSQGRDGELFF. This chain uses TRBV11-2 with TRBJ2-2; maybe TRBD2 (7 bases). From germline, CDR1 is SGHAT and CDR2 FQNNGV. The V and J ends lost 5 bases and 7 bases respectively, with 11 bases between them. This CDR3 is 13 amino acids long.